This TCR beta chain was retrieved from a study of control samples from healthy donors and cancer patients. The CDR3 runs to 14 residues. V shed 6 bases and J shed 1 base, with 10 bases lying between them. CDR1 and CDR2 (germline): MNHNY, SVGAGI (reference sequence). Sequenced by immunoSEQ multiplex PCR; TCRdb stores in-frame clones only, minus some. The sample has some 64,000 clones, 87% seen once. This clone was observed a few times. Other DNA variants within this sample encode the same CDR3. This TCR came from a woman in her forties or fifties with head and neck cancer. The chain carries TRBV6-6 and TRBJ2-4, with a tentative D call TRBD1 (6 bases). Sequenced: PBMCs. In nucleotides, the CDR3 is TGTGCCAGCAGCCCGAGGGGGGCCAAAAACATTCAGTACTTC. Translated: CASSPRGAKNIQYF.